Included here is one T cell receptor beta chain sequence, with context. The data were obtained in a study of CD8 T cells in Susac syndrome. Trimming stripped 6 bases from V and 0 bases from J, with 16 bases between. The CDR3 has 16 residues. After extraction with the RNeasy kit, about 0.5 to 1 ug of the RNA was reverse transcribed using random hexamers. MiXCR, applied by TCRdb to the immunoSEQ multiplex PCR reads, yields one record per CDR3 protein. There are around 280,000 distinct CDR3 sequences in the sample; around 90% occur only once, and about 0.07% lies in the top ten. Material for sequencing was CD4+ T cells from PBMCs. The clonotype originates from a human donor with multiple sclerosis. This rearrangement joins TRBV23-1 to TRBJ2-3, with unresolved D. Being an ORF, TRBV23-1 has a function that is uncertain. CDR3 in DNA: TGCGCCAGCAGCCCACCCTTAGGATCGAGCACAGATACGCAGTATTTT. It encodes CASSPPLGSSTDTQYF.